These T cell receptor beta chains were read from a single sample in a study of blood T cell repertoires in COVID-19. Libraries were prepared by immunoSEQ multiplex PCR; TCRdb keeps only in-frame clonotypes and omits some of them. The top ten clones hold approximately 14% of a sample with roughly 290,000 clones, 65% to 85% of them seen once. Sequences were obtained from peripheral blood. The origin of the receptors is a person aged 65 to 85 with COVID-19, enrolled during active disease. CDR3s include the opening cysteine and the closing phenylalanine or tryptophan. The order of the fields is V gene, D gene, J gene, clone size, CDR3 protein, CDR3 DNA. The D gene is left open where the match is weak. Clone size appears in some rows only: once, few, many, or a class for an expanded clone.

v_call: TRBV15; d_call: TRBD2; j_call: TRBJ2-4; clone_size: .; cdr3_aa: CATSSFSGTGPKNIQYF; cdr3_nt: TGTGCCACCAGCAGTTTCAGCGGGACGGGGCCCAAAAACATTCAGTACTTC
v_call: TRBV7-9; d_call: .; j_call: TRBJ2-2; clone_size: .; cdr3_aa: CASSFETGELFF; cdr3_nt: TGTGCCAGCAGCTTCGAGACCGGGGAGCTGTTTTTT
v_call: TRBV19; d_call: .; j_call: TRBJ2-3; clone_size: .; cdr3_aa: CASSILGQNTDTQYF; cdr3_nt: TGTGCCAGTAGTATTCTTGGACAGAATACAGATACGCAGTATTTT
v_call: TRBV6-5; d_call: .; j_call: TRBJ1-1; clone_size: .; cdr3_aa: CASNRDWTEAFF; cdr3_nt: TGTGCCAGCAACAGGGATTGGACTGAAGCTTTCTTT
v_call: TRBV6-5; d_call: TRBD1; j_call: TRBJ2-7; clone_size: .; cdr3_aa: CASGPWDRLHEQYF; cdr3_nt: TGTGCCAGCGGCCCGTGGGACAGGCTTCACGAGCAGTACTTC
v_call: TRBV27; d_call: .; j_call: TRBJ2-7; clone_size: .; cdr3_aa: CASSSRTGYEQYF; cdr3_nt: TGTGCCAGCAGTTCCCGAACTGGCTACGAGCAGTACTTC
v_call: TRBV3-1/TRBV3-2; d_call: .; j_call: TRBJ1-2; clone_size: .; cdr3_aa: CASSQPGSDGYTF; cdr3_nt: TGTGCCAGCAGCCAACCAGGATCGGATGGCTACACCTTC
v_call: TRBV7-2; d_call: .; j_call: TRBJ1-6; clone_size: few; cdr3_aa: CASSLDSRANSPLHF; cdr3_nt: TGTGCCAGCAGCTTAGACTCCAGGGCTAATTCACCCCTCCACTTT
v_call: TRBV2; d_call: .; j_call: TRBJ2-3; clone_size: .; cdr3_aa: CASSAGLSTDTQYF; cdr3_nt: TGTGCCAGCAGTGCTGGACTGAGCACAGATACGCAGTATTTT
v_call: TRBV6-6; d_call: .; j_call: TRBJ1-1; clone_size: .; cdr3_aa: CASSVGGGTEAFF; cdr3_nt: TGTGCCAGCAGTGTGGGGGGGGGAACTGAAGCTTTCTTT
v_call: TRBV5-6; d_call: TRBD1; j_call: TRBJ2-7; clone_size: .; cdr3_aa: CASSSWGPGSGPQGDEQYF; cdr3_nt: TGTGCCAGCAGCTCTTGGGGGCCCGGCAGCGGACCTCAGGGGGACGAGCAGTACTTC
v_call: TRBV29-1; d_call: TRBD1; j_call: TRBJ2-7; clone_size: .; cdr3_aa: CSVVRSRGTGSYEQYF; cdr3_nt: TGCAGCGTCGTAAGATCACGAGGGACAGGGTCCTACGAGCAGTACTTC
v_call: TRBV19; d_call: .; j_call: TRBJ1-5; clone_size: once; cdr3_aa: CASSANRESNQPQHF; cdr3_nt: TGTGCCAGTAGTGCAAACAGGGAAAGCAATCAGCCCCAGCATTTT
v_call: TRBV6-1; d_call: .; j_call: TRBJ1-4; clone_size: .; cdr3_aa: CASSESSGYNEKLFF; cdr3_nt: TGTGCCAGCAGTGAGAGTTCAGGATATAATGAAAAACTGTTTTTT
v_call: TRBV28; d_call: .; j_call: TRBJ2-7; clone_size: few; cdr3_aa: CASSFPGQRTYEQYF; cdr3_nt: TGTGCCAGCAGTTTCCCGGGACAAAGAACCTACGAGCAGTACTTC
v_call: TRBV18; d_call: .; j_call: TRBJ1-3; clone_size: .; cdr3_aa: CASSKGRDSASGNTIYF; cdr3_nt: TGTGCCAGCAGCAAAGGTCGGGACTCGGCCTCTGGAAACACCATATATTTT
v_call: TRBV28; d_call: TRBD1; j_call: TRBJ2-7; clone_size: .; cdr3_aa: CASVMGQPPYEQYF; cdr3_nt: TGTGCCAGCGTAATGGGACAGCCTCCCTACGAGCAGTACTTC
v_call: TRBV27; d_call: TRBD1; j_call: TRBJ2-1; clone_size: .; cdr3_aa: CASSLGQGLKQFF; cdr3_nt: TGTGCCAGCAGTTTAGGACAGGGCTTAAAGCAGTTCTTC
v_call: TRBV7-9; d_call: TRBD1; j_call: TRBJ1-2; clone_size: .; cdr3_aa: CASTSTPGQGEYYGYTF; cdr3_nt: TGTGCCAGCACCTCAACTCCGGGACAGGGCGAATACTATGGCTACACCTTC
v_call: TRBV19; d_call: TRBD1; j_call: TRBJ1-3; clone_size: .; cdr3_aa: CASSIGTAGNTIYF; cdr3_nt: TGTGCCAGTAGTATCGGGACAGCTGGAAACACCATATATTTT
v_call: TRBV7-8; d_call: .; j_call: TRBJ2-1; clone_size: .; cdr3_aa: CAVYVSSGFRSAYNEQFF; cdr3_nt: TGTGCCGTATATGTGAGTAGCGGTTTTCGGTCGGCCTACAATGAGCAGTTCTTC
v_call: TRBV6-2/TRBV6-3; d_call: TRBD2; j_call: TRBJ2-3; clone_size: .; cdr3_aa: CASSKTSVPTDTQYF; cdr3_nt: TGTGCCAGCAGCAAAACTAGCGTGCCCACAGATACGCAGTATTTT
v_call: TRBV19; d_call: .; j_call: TRBJ2-2; clone_size: .; cdr3_aa: CACGGGAGELFF; cdr3_nt: TGTGCCTGCGGCGGAGGGGCCGGGGAGCTGTTTTTT
v_call: TRBV5-5; d_call: .; j_call: TRBJ2-7; clone_size: many; cdr3_aa: CASSRRLGAPYEQYF; cdr3_nt: TGTGCCAGCAGTCGGCGACTGGGAGCACCCTACGAGCAGTACTTC
v_call: TRBV5-1; d_call: TRBD2; j_call: TRBJ2-1; clone_size: .; cdr3_aa: CASSFMGASGVYNEQFF; cdr3_nt: TGCGCCAGCAGCTTCATGGGGGCTAGCGGGGTATACAATGAGCAGTTCTTC
v_call: TRBV2; d_call: .; j_call: TRBJ1-2; clone_size: .; cdr3_aa: CASSDDGGSDGYTF; cdr3_nt: TGTGCCAGCAGTGACGACGGGGGATCGGATGGCTACACCTTC
v_call: TRBV5-6; d_call: TRBD1; j_call: TRBJ1-1; clone_size: .; cdr3_aa: CASSPGTGGVGTEAFF; cdr3_nt: TGTGCCAGCAGCCCCGGGACAGGGGGAGTAGGCACTGAAGCTTTCTTT
v_call: TRBV9; d_call: TRBD2; j_call: TRBJ2-3; clone_size: .; cdr3_aa: CASSVDSGRSSTDTQYF; cdr3_nt: TGTGCCAGCAGCGTAGATAGCGGGAGGTCTAGCACAGATACGCAGTATTTT
v_call: TRBV24-1; d_call: .; j_call: TRBJ2-2; clone_size: .; cdr3_aa: CATSNRDPNTGELFF; cdr3_nt: TGTGCCACCTCCAACAGGGACCCGAACACCGGGGAGCTGTTTTTT